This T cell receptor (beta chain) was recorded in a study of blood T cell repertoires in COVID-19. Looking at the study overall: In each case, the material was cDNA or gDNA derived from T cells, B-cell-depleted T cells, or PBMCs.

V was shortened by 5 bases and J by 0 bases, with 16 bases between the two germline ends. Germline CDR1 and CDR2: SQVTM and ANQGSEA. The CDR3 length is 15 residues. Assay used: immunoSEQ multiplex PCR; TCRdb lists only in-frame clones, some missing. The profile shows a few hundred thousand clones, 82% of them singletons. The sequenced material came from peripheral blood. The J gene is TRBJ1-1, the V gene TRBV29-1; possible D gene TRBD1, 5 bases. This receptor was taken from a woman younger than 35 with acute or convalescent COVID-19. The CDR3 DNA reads TGCAGCGTTATCGTCCGCGGGGGATTGAACACTGAAGCTTTCTTT. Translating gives CSVIVRGGLNTEAFF.